This T cell receptor (beta chain) is from a study of blood T cell repertoires in COVID-19. Per the original data handling: It was from reference gene primer amplification that nucleated cell counts were estimated. The table came from immunoSEQ multiplex PCR; TCRdb's copy has only in-frame clones and leaves some out. That table gives V, J and clone size, and the DNA gave D and trimming. The sample includes 360,000 or so clones, around four fifths seen only once; the top ten take about 4.8%. The V and J ends lost 6 bases and 4 bases, in that order; junction bases with no gene match: 5. CDR1 MNHEY and CDR2 SMNVEV come from the germline V gene (reference sequence). This CDR3 region has 16 residues. Donors in Cohort 3 who had recovered were those with two negative PCRs, healthcare professional clearance, or resolution of their symptoms.

This receptor was obtained from a woman between 45 and 65 years old who had recovered from COVID-19. The source material was PBMCs or T cells enriched from blood (not recorded which). This sequence joins TRBV27 and TRBJ2-6, with 11 bases lining up with TRBD1. The CDR3 loop reads CASRGQGGRGANVLTF. For the CDR3, the DNA is TGTGCCAGCAGGGGACAGGGGGGACGCGGGGCCAACGTCCTGACTTTC.